The 9 T cell receptor beta chains below were found in one sample sequenced in a study of OX40 agonist ivuxolimab in advanced cancers. Repertoires were generated with immunoSEQ multiplex PCR, while TCRdb's copy carries only in-frame clones and drops some. The top ten clones hold 1.5% to 2% of a sample with fewer than 4,000 clones, around 90% of them seen once. The sample consisted of CD4+ or CD8+ T cells sorted from blood, taken in a trial of the OX40 agonist ivuxolimab. The receptors shown here come from an adult with an advanced solid tumor such as melanoma, head and neck, liver or kidney cancer.

The V call is TRBV18, the J call TRBJ2-5; 8 bases are shared with TRBD2. CDR1 KGHSH and CDR2 LQKENI come from the germline V gene. J was trimmed by 4 bases and V by 1 base; bases with no gene match: 11. The CDR3 is 17 amino acids. The CDR3, as DNA: TGTGCCAGCTCACCACGGAGCATAGCGGGGAACCGAGAGACCCAGTACTTC. As protein: CASSPRSIAGNRETQYF.

The gene calls are TRBV5-1 and TRBJ1-4, with a weak D call TRBD1 (5 bases). Trimming shortened V by 2 bases and J by 4 bases, and 9 bases separated the two germline ends. The CDR3 is 14 residues long. Germline V gene lookup returns CDR1 SGHRS and CDR2 YFSETQ. CDR3 region: CASSFDSFNEKLFF. The CDR3 DNA reads as TGCGCCAGCAGCTTTGACAGTTTTAATGAAAAACTGTTTTTT. Complete variable domain (other parts from reference TRBV5-1 and TRBJ1-4): KAGVTQTPRYLIKTRGQQVTLSCSPISGHRSVSWYQQTPGQGLQFLFEYFSETQRNKGNFPGRFSGRQFSNSRSEMNVSTLELGDSALYLCASSFDSFNEKLFFGSGTQLSVL.

A single count supports this clone. This chain links TRBV4-3 with TRBJ2-5; D may be TRBD1 or TRBD2 (5 bases each). Per germline, CDR1 LGHNA and CDR2 YSLEER. The CDR3 has 13 residues. Trimming shortened V by 3 bases and J by 2 bases, and 7 bases separated the two germline ends. The CDR3 nucleotides read TGCGCCAGCAGCCAGGGACGTCAAGAGACCCAGTACTTC. Its translation: CASSQGRQETQYF.

The CDR3 DNA follows: TGCAGCGTTGGAAGACAGGGGGGCGGGGAGCTGTTTTTT. It translates to CSVGRQGGGELFF. This rearrangement joins TRBV29-1 to TRBJ2-2; 9 bases are a match to TRBD1. V was pared by 4 bases and J by 7 bases, with 4 bases of the junction left unmatched. Germline CDR1 is SQVTM and CDR2 is ANQGSEA. The CDR3 loop spans 13 amino acids.

For the CDR3, the DNA is TGTGCCAGCAGTTACTCCGGACAGCACACTGAAGCTTTCTTT. Its protein is CASSYSGQHTEAFF. The gene calls are TRBV6-5 and TRBJ1-1; perhaps TRBD1 as D (6 bases). This CDR3 spans 14 amino acids. Germline V CDR1 and CDR2: MNHEY, SVGAGI. Trimming removed 0 bases at V and 3 bases at J, with 8 bases between.

This chain connects TRBV29-1 to TRBJ1-5; D possibly corresponds to TRBD1 (6 bases). Germline CDR1 is SQVTM and CDR2 is ANQGSEA. The CDR3 loop spans 13 amino acids. The V gene lost 4 bases and the J gene lost 5 bases, with 12 bases spanning the gap. This CDR3 is CSVARGGDQPQHF. DNA of the CDR3: TGCAGCGTTGCCAGAGGGGGGGATCAGCCCCAGCATTTT.

This rearrangement joins TRBV18 to TRBJ2-5; D perhaps matches TRBD2 (5 bases). The CDR3 runs 15 residues. Germline assignment: CDR1 KGHSH and CDR2 LQKENI. With 3 bases removed from V and 9 bases from J, the gap between germline ends came to 20 bases. The CDR3 reads CASSPSLTGNAAQYF. CDR3 in DNA: TGTGCCAGCTCACCCTCTCTGACGGGGAATGCGGCCCAGTACTTC. Full variable domain (outside the CDR3, taken from reference TRBV18 and TRBJ2-5): NAGVMQNPRHLVRRRGQEARLRCSPMKGHSHVYWYRQLPEEGLKFMVYLQKENIIDESGMPKERFSAEFPKEGPSILRIQQVVRGDSAAYFCASSPSLTGNAAQYFGPGTRLLVL.

The rearrangement joins TRBV28 to TRBJ2-5; the match to TRBD2 covers 7 bases. The CDR3 consists of 14 residues. Germline V gene data show CDR1 as MDHEN and CDR2 as SYDVKM. The J segment lost 3 bases and the V segment lost 5 bases, leaving 6 bases of the junction unmatched. The CDR3 reads CASSPLLAEETQYF. The CDR3 DNA reads TGTGCCAGCAGTCCCCTTCTAGCGGAAGAGACCCAGTACTTC.

This chain connects TRBV30 to TRBJ1-2; D unresolved. Germline CDR1 is GTSNPN and CDR2 is SVGIG (reference sequence). Trimming shortened V by 7 bases and J by 6 bases, and 15 bases separated the two germline ends. This CDR3 is built from 12 residues. This CDR3 is CASYQVFHGYTF. CDR3 bases: TGTGCCTCATATCAGGTCTTTCATGGCTACACCTTC.